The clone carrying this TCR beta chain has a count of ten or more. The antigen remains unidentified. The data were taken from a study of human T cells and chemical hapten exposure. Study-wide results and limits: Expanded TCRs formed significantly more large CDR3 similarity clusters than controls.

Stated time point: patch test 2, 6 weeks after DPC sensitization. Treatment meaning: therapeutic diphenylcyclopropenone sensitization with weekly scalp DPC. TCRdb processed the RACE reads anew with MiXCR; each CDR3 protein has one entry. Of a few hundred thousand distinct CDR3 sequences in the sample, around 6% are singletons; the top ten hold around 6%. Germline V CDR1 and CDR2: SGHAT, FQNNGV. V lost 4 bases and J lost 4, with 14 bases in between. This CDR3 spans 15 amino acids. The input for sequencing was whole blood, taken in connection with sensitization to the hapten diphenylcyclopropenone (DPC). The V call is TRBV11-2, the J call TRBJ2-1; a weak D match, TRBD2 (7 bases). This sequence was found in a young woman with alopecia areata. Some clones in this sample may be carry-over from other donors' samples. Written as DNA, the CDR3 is TGTGCCAGCAGCTCCAAGGGGGGGCCATACAATGAGCAGTTCTTC. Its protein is CASSSKGGPYNEQFF. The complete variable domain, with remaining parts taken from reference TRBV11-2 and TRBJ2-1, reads EAGVAQSPRYKIIEKRQSVAFWCNPISGHATLYWYQQILGQGPKLLIQFQNNGVVDDSQLPKDRFSAERLKGVDSTLKIQPAKLEDSAVYLCASSSKGGPYNEQFFGPGTRLTVL.